The 27 T cell receptor beta chains in this list originate from one sample, sequenced in a study of cytomegalovirus exposure and HLA in healthy donors. Researchers ran the PCR with 60 Vbeta and 13 Jbeta primers. Sequenced by immunoSEQ multiplex PCR; TCRdb stores in-frame clones only, minus some. The sample includes roughly 160,000 clones, 60% to 85% of them seen just once. Sequenced material: PBMCs. These receptors originate from a man aged 25 to 40 in good health and CMV-seropositive.

The rearrangement uses TRBV4-1 and TRBJ2-5; D is uncertain. Near its end, the DNA agrees better with TRBJ2-7, so the J call may be wrong. CDR3 length: 14 residues. CDR1 MGHRA and CDR2 YSYEKL come from the germline V gene. CDR3 amino acids: CASSPTQYNYEQYF. The CDR3 DNA reads TGCGCCAGCAGCCCCACACAATACAACTACGAGCAGTACTTC.

This chain links TRBV7-2 with TRBJ2-4; 7 nucleotides match TRBD1. The V and J ends lost 5 bases and 1 base, in that order; junction bases with no gene match: 2. Germline V gene lookup returns CDR1 SGHTA and CDR2 FQGNSA. This CDR3 comprises 14 residues. The chain's CDR3 is CASSPQGAKNIQYF. CDR3 sequence (DNA): TGTGCCAGCAGCCCACAGGGGGCCAAAAACATTCAGTACTTC. The complete variable domain, with remaining parts taken from reference TRBV7-2 and TRBJ2-4, reads GAGVSQSPSNKVTEKGKDVELRCDPISGHTALYWYRQSLGQGLEFLIYFQGNSAPDKSGLPSDRFSAERTGGSVSTLTIQRTQQEDSAVYLCASSPQGAKNIQYFGAGTRLSVL.

This chain links TRBV2 with TRBJ1-3, with D possibly TRBD1 on 6 matching bases. Germline assignment: CDR1 SNHLY and CDR2 FYNNEI. The CDR3 contains 16 residues. The V end lost 5 bases, the J end lost 4 bases, and 18 bases lay between the germline ends. The CDR3, as DNA: TGTGCCAGCAGTTATTATCCTACAGGGCCGGGAAACACCATATATTTT. Protein product: CASSYYPTGPGNTIYF.

The rearrangement links TRBV6-5 to TRBJ2-7; TRBD1 matches 10 bases. Germline CDR1 reads MNHEY; CDR2 reads SVGAGI. With V trimmed by 0 bases and J by 8 bases, 4 bases remained unmatched. This CDR3 contains 14 residues. The CDR3 DNA is TGTGCCAGCAGTTACTCTAACGACAGGGGGCAGCAGTACTTC. As protein: CASSYSNDRGQQYF.

The CDR3 nucleotides are TGTGCCAGCTCACCACGAGACACTAGCTCTGGAAACACCATATATTTT. Residues: CASSPRDTSSGNTIYF. V usage is TRBV18 and J usage is TRBJ1-3; D remains ambiguous. Trimming shortened V by 1 base and J by 0 bases, and 10 bases separated the two germline ends. The CDR3 is 16 amino acids. The germline V gene has CDR1 KGHSH and CDR2 LQKENI. The variable domain in full, with the rest retrieved from reference TRBV18 and TRBJ1-3, is NAGVMQNPRHLVRRRGQEARLRCSPMKGHSHVYWYRQLPEEGLKFMVYLQKENIIDESGMPKERFSAEFPKEGPSILRIQQVVRGDSAAYFCASSPRDTSSGNTIYFGEGSWLTVV.

V and J are TRBV5-8 and TRBJ2-2; D possibly corresponds to TRBD2 (5 bases). Germline V lookup: CDR1 SGHTS, CDR2 YDEGEE. The CDR3 consists of 15 residues. V was cut by 4 bases and J by 6 bases, with 16 bases left in between. CDR3 DNA sequence: TGTGCCAGCAGCGGAGGCCGGGGATGGGCCGGGGAGCTGTTTTTT. Protein sequence: CASSGGRGWAGELFF.

The chain joins TRBV7-2 to TRBJ2-7; 7 bases agree with TRBD1. V lost 2 bases to trimming and J lost 2 bases; unmatched junction nucleotides: 9. Germline V CDR1 and CDR2: SGHTA, FQGNSA. The CDR3 has 16 residues. DNA of the CDR3: TGTGCCAGCAGCTTAAGGTTCGGGACAGCAACCTACGAGCAGTACTTC. This codes for CASSLRFGTATYEQYF.

The rearrangement uses TRBV29-1 and TRBJ2-3, with D perhaps TRBD2 (6 bases). Deletions cut 3 bases from V and 0 bases from J, with 7 bases between. The length of the CDR3 is 13 residues. Germline CDR1 SQVTM, CDR2 ANQGSEA. The CDR3 nucleotides are TGCAGCGTTGATGCGGGAAGCACAGATACGCAGTATTTT. Translating gives CSVDAGSTDTQYF.

The V gene is TRBV28, the J gene TRBJ2-7, with unresolved D. The CDR3 runs 13 residues. Germline loops: CDR1 MDHEN, CDR2 SYDVKM. The V end was cut by 1 base, the J end by 0 bases, with 4 bases between. The CDR3 DNA reads TGTGCCAGCAGTTTATCTGTCTCCTACGAGCAGTACTTC. It codes for CASSLSVSYEQYF.

Comments on this clone: Other DNA sequences in this sample translate to the same CDR3. This chain uses TRBV30 with TRBJ2-7, with no clear D. V gave up 0 bases and J gave up 6 bases, with 6 bases separating them. The CDR3 runs 11 residues. Per the germline V gene, CDR1 is GTSNPN and CDR2 is SVGIG (reference sequence). The DNA for the CDR3 is TGTGCCTGGAGTGTTAGCTCCGAGCAGTACTTC. Translation: CAWSVSSEQYF.

The chain uses TRBV15 and TRBJ1-1; D unresolved. Trimming left V 2 bases short and J 2 bases short, with 6 bases between. The CDR3 loop spans 13 amino acids. Germline CDR1 reads LNHNV; CDR2 reads YYDKDF (reference sequence). CDR3 in DNA: TGTGCCACCAGCAGACAGCGAAACACTGAAGCTTTCTTT. This sequence encodes CATSRQRNTEAFF.

This chain uses TRBV7-6 with TRBJ2-7, with D possibly being TRBD1 (6 bases). Trimming stripped 1 base from V and 5 bases from J, with 12 bases between. In germline, CDR1 is SGHVS, CDR2 FNYEAQ. The CDR3 sequence is 14 residues long. The DNA of the CDR3 is TGTGCCAGCAGCTTAGAACAGGGTGGCAACGAGCAGTACTTC. This encodes CASSLEQGGNEQYF.

The chain couples TRBV6-5 to TRBJ2-5, with TRBD1 matching 11 bases. The assigned J gene may be wrong: the sequence end matches TRBJ2-7 better. The CDR3 loop spans 13 amino acids. Germline V gene lookup returns CDR1 MNHEY and CDR2 SVGAGI. As DNA, the CDR3 is TGTGCCAGCAAGGGGGACAGGGGGTACGAGCAGTACTTC. This translates into CASKGDRGYEQYF.

This chain connects TRBV6-1 to TRBJ1-5, with 8 nucleotides matching TRBD1. Germline CDR1 and CDR2: MNHNS and SASEGT. The CDR3 is 13 residues long. V was clipped by 6 bases and J by 5 bases; unmatched bases: 3. CDR3 DNA: TGTGCCAGCAGCCGGACAGGGCATCAGCCCCAGCATTTT. This translates into CASSRTGHQPQHF.

The rearrangement uses TRBV5-1 and TRBJ2-5; maybe TRBD1 (6 bases). Germline CDR1 SGHRS, CDR2 YFSETQ. CDR3 size: 15 residues. The V end lost 0 bases, the J end lost 2 bases, and 11 bases lay between the germline ends. The CDR3 here is CASSLEDSLQETQYF. In DNA, the CDR3 is TGCGCCAGCAGCTTGGAGGACAGCTTACAAGAGACCCAGTACTTC.

V usage is TRBV19 and J usage is TRBJ2-3, with TRBD1 matching 9 bases. The CDR3 has 18 amino acids. CDR1 LNHDA and CDR2 SQIVND come from the germline V gene (reference sequence). V lost 3 bases to trimming and J lost 1 base; unmatched junction nucleotides: 11. The CDR3 coding sequence is TGTGCCAGTAGTATGCCGGGACAGGGAGGAGGGGGCACAGATACGCAGTATTTT. Its protein product is CASSMPGQGGGGTDTQYF. The full variable domain, with the rest looked up from reference TRBV19 and TRBJ2-3, is DGGITQSPKYLFRKEGQNVTLSCEQNLNHDAMYWYRQDPGQGLRLIYYSQIVNDFQKGDIAEGYSVSREKKESFPLTVTSAQKNPTAFYLCASSMPGQGGGGTDTQYFGPGTRLTVL.

The CDR3 protein is CASSMGVGGVYEQYF. CDR3 in DNA: TGTGCCAGCAGCATGGGGGTAGGGGGCGTTTACGAGCAGTACTTC. V gene TRBV28 combines with J gene TRBJ2-7; 7 bases map to TRBD1. The CDR3 runs 15 residues. V shed 6 bases, J shed 4 bases, and the junction held 12 bases outside the gene matches. The germline V gene encodes CDR1 MDHEN and CDR2 SYDVKM.

This chain joins TRBV4-2 and TRBJ2-2; 11 bases are a match to TRBD2. This CDR3 spans 16 amino acids. V shed 4 bases, J shed 4 bases, and the junction held 5 bases outside the gene matches. From germline, CDR1 is LGHNA and CDR2 YNFKEQ. CDR3 in DNA: TGTGCCAGCAGCCGAGAGACTAGCGGGGTCACCGGGGAGCTGTTTTTT. Translating it yields CASSRETSGVTGELFF.

This rearrangement joins TRBV9 to TRBJ1-4; the D gene is possibly TRBD1 (5 bases). Germline loops: CDR1 SGDLS, CDR2 YYNGEE. V was trimmed by 0 bases and J by 7 bases, leaving 13 bases between them. CDR3 length: 15 residues. This chain's CDR3 is CASSVGPGVTEKLFF. The CDR3 DNA reads as TGTGCCAGCAGCGTAGGACCGGGGGTTACTGAAAAACTGTTTTTT.

The V call is TRBV5-6, the J call TRBJ2-1, with TRBD2 matching 9 bases. This CDR3 is built from 14 residues. From germline, CDR1 is SGHDT and CDR2 YYEEEE. With V trimmed by 6 bases and J by 4 bases, 5 bases remained unmatched. The CDR3: CASNSGGIYNEQFF. The CDR3 nucleotides are TGTGCCAGCAACAGCGGGGGGATATACAATGAGCAGTTCTTC.

This chain uses TRBV7-9 with TRBJ2-7; D may be TRBD2 (6 bases). Germline lookup yields CDR1 SEHNR and CDR2 FQNEAQ (reference sequence). V shed 5 bases and J shed 3 bases, with 8 bases lying between them. This CDR3 has 12 residues. The CDR3 loop reads CASSPGGYEQYF. DNA of the CDR3: TGTGCCAGCAGCCCCGGGGGCTACGAGCAGTACTTC.

The chain carries TRBV5-1 and TRBJ2-1; D is unclear. Per the germline V gene, CDR1 is SGHRS and CDR2 is YFSETQ. The ends were cut back, 4 bases at V and 5 bases at J, with 7 bases in the middle. CDR3 length: 12 amino acids. Here the CDR3 reads CASSGTNNEQFF. In nucleotides, the CDR3 is TGCGCCAGCAGCGGCACTAACAATGAGCAGTTCTTC. The variable domain in full, with the rest retrieved from reference TRBV5-1 and TRBJ2-1, is KAGVTQTPRYLIKTRGQQVTLSCSPISGHRSVSWYQQTPGQGLQFLFEYFSETQRNKGNFPGRFSGRQFSNSRSEMNVSTLELGDSALYLCASSGTNNEQFFGPGTRLTVL.

The genes are TRBV6-5 and TRBJ2-3; 8 bases are a match to TRBD2. This CDR3 contains 15 residues. V was clipped by 2 bases and J by 5 bases; unmatched bases: 6. Germline V lookup: CDR1 MNHEY, CDR2 SVGAGI. For the CDR3, the DNA is TGTGCCAGCAGTTACCGGCAGGCGGGAGGAGATACGCAGTATTTT. Translation gives CASSYRQAGGDTQYF.

V is TRBV28 and J is TRBJ2-2; D remains unclear. Germline V lookup: CDR1 MDHEN, CDR2 SYDVKM. The CDR3 is 12 amino acids. The V and J ends lost 5 bases and 3 bases respectively, with 4 bases between them. The DNA of the CDR3 is TGTGCCAGCAGTCAATACACCGGGGAGCTGTTTTTT. This gives the protein CASSQYTGELFF.

The chain couples TRBV7-2 to TRBJ2-7, with D maybe TRBD1 (9 bases). The CDR3 has 15 amino acids. The ends were cut back, 6 bases at V and 3 bases at J, with 18 bases in the middle. Germline CDR1 SGHTA, CDR2 FQGNSA. CDR3 sequence reads: CASSRSGTGSYEQYF. CDR3 in DNA: TGTGCCAGCAGTCGTAGCGGGACAGGGAGCTACGAGCAGTACTTC.

CDR3 nucleotides: TGCAGCGTTGCCCAGCGGGTCACAGATACGCAGTATTTT. It encodes CSVAQRVTDTQYF. V and J are TRBV29-1 and TRBJ2-3, with a tentative D call TRBD2 (6 bases). The germline V gene encodes CDR1 SQVTM and CDR2 ANQGSEA. The ends were cut back, 4 bases at V and 2 bases at J, with 10 bases in the middle. The CDR3 has 13 amino acids.

This rearrangement joins TRBV5-6 to TRBJ2-7, with D possibly TRBD1 on 5 matching bases. The CDR3 spans 14 residues. Trimming shortened V by 0 bases and J by 3 bases, and 10 bases separated the two germline ends. Germline V gene sequence: CDR1 SGHDT, CDR2 YYEEEE. CDR3 nucleotides: TGTGCCAGCAGCTTGGGACAGACAGACTACGAGCAGTACTTC. It codes for CASSLGQTDYEQYF.